This T cell receptor beta chain was recovered during a study of T-cell memory formation after mild COVID-19. Whole-study context: TCR clusters showed largely donor specificity. Study-wide points: Clonal second-wave expansions that peaked on day 37 had unconfirmed SARS-CoV-2 specificity. Contracting clones, day 15 to 85, had balanced CD4/CD8, and later expanders favored CD4+. In pre-infection memory, a portion of responding clones appeared, which suggested that cross-reactive memory joined.

Turning to this clonotype: Antigen specificity is unknown.

One entry per CDR3 protein, called by TCRdb with MiXCR from the 5' RACE reads. The repertoire holds roughly 29,000 distinct CDR3 sequences, with 12% as singletons. The germline V gene has CDR1 LNHDA and CDR2 SQIVND (reference sequence). V lost 6 bases and J lost 6, with 18 bases in between. The CDR3 totals 14 residues. The rearrangement links TRBV19 to TRBJ2-7; D may be TRBD2 (5 bases). Material: PBMCs or a T cell subset sorted from them (not recorded which). The sequence derives from an adult woman who had mild COVID-19 (a few samples of this study predate the infection). Cell type and time point are not known. Written as DNA, the CDR3 is TGTGCCAGTAGCCTAACCGGGGTTCTCGGCGAGCAGTACTTC. Amino acids: CASSLTGVLGEQYF.